This TCR beta chain was profiled in a study of long-term antiretroviral therapy in people with HIV. General study findings and limits: Clonal expansions arising prior to ART prevailed in the repertoire at every time point.

Of note for this clone: Its antigen remains unknown.

Cryopreserved PBMC numbered roughly 0.9-11 million per sample before DNA extraction. immunoSEQ v3.0 was run at survey level. Repertoires were generated with immunoSEQ multiplex PCR, while TCRdb's copy carries only in-frame clones and drops some. Among about 29,000 clones listed, approximately 95% were seen once. Germline assignment: CDR1 SQVTM and CDR2 ANQGSEA. This CDR3 spans 13 amino acids. The sample consisted of unsorted PBMCs, taken 5.3 years after starting antiretroviral therapy. The chain combines TRBV29-1 with TRBJ2-7; maybe TRBD1 (5 bases). The clonotype originates from a man aged 30 to 45 with HIV. The CDR3 sequence: CSVRTSGEYEQYF. For the CDR3, the DNA is TGCAGTGTAAGGACATCCGGCGAATACGAGCAGTACTTC.